The 20 T cell receptor beta chains given below trace back to one sample, sequenced in a study of response to subunit inactivated influenza vaccine. TCRdb re-analysed the RT-PCR reads in MiXCR, keeping a single row per CDR3 protein. The table has about 580,000 distinct CDR3 sequences, approximately 15% seen once; the top ten hold 11%. The sequencing here drew on PBMCs from blood, taken 11 to 12 days after vaccination. Receptors were obtained from a man aged 50-60 years who received an inactivated influenza vaccine.

This clonotype showed up many times. The gene calls are TRBV6-1 and TRBJ2-1; the match to TRBD2 covers 11 bases. Germline V gives CDR1 MNHNS, CDR2 SASEGT. Trimming removed 7 bases from V and 5 bases from J; junction bases left unmatched: 7. The CDR3 sequence is 15 residues long. CDR3 residues: CASKVSGGVHNEQFF. The CDR3, as DNA: TGTGCCAGCAAAGTTAGCGGGGGGGTGCACAATGAGCAGTTCTTC.

This clonotype was counted only a few times. CDR3: CASRKSGGYSYEQYF. The DNA of the CDR3 is TGTGCCAGCAGAAAAAGCGGGGGATACTCCTACGAGCAGTACTTC. The rearrangement uses TRBV27 and TRBJ2-7, with 8 bases lining up with TRBD2. The V segment lost 6 bases and the J segment 0 bases; nucleotides outside the gene matches: 7. The CDR3 totals 15 residues. Germline lookup yields CDR1 MNHEY and CDR2 SMNVEV (reference sequence).

This clonotype came up a few times. This chain connects TRBV7-2 to TRBJ2-2; D is undetermined. CDR1 is SGHTA and CDR2 is FQGNSA in the germline V gene. This CDR3 comprises 15 residues. With 6 bases removed from V and 1 base from J, the gap between germline ends came to 12 bases. The CDR3 loop is CASSYQSGNTGELFF. As DNA, the CDR3 is TGTGCCAGCAGTTACCAATCAGGGAACACCGGGGAGCTGTTTTTT.

This clonotype occurred a few times. This rearrangement joins TRBV29-1 to TRBJ2-1; no clear D. Trimming cost V 5 bases and J 6 bases, with 11 bases left between them. This CDR3 has 12 residues. Germline CDR1 reads SQVTM; CDR2 reads ANQGSEA. The CDR3 sequence is CSVTGLGNEQFF. The CDR3 bases are TGCAGCGTTACTGGGCTGGGCAATGAGCAGTTCTTC.

The rearrangement uses TRBV20-1 and TRBJ2-3, with 11 bases that match TRBD2. V lost 1 base, J lost 4 bases, and 1 base stayed unmatched. In germline, CDR1 is DFQATT, CDR2 SNEGSKA (reference sequence). This CDR3 has 14 residues. CDR3 in DNA: TGCAGTGCTAGAGCTAGCGGGAGGCCAGATACGCAGTATTTT. Amino acids: CSARASGRPDTQYF.

This rearrangement joins TRBV7-2 to TRBJ1-4, with D uncertain. Trimming left V 1 base short and J 1 base short, with 7 bases between. CDR1 and CDR2 from the germline V gene are SGHTA and FQGNSA. This CDR3 comprises 15 residues. For the CDR3, the DNA is TGTGCCAGCAGCTTAGGGCTGGAAACTAATGAAAAACTGTTTTTT. It codes for CASSLGLETNEKLFF. Full variable domain (missing parts from reference TRBV7-2 and TRBJ1-4): GAGVSQSPSNKVTEKGKDVELRCDPISGHTALYWYRQSLGQGLEFLIYFQGNSAPDKSGLPSDRFSAERTGGSVSTLTIQRTQQEDSAVYLCASSLGLETNEKLFFGSGTQLSVL.

In its sample, this clonotype was seen many times. The chain joins TRBV10-3 to TRBJ1-1; D possibly corresponds to TRBD1 (6 bases). Germline CDR1 reads ENHRY; CDR2 reads SYGVKD. V was shortened by 3 bases and J by 2 bases, with 13 bases between the two germline ends. The CDR3 is 15 amino acids. CDR3 sequence (DNA): TGTGCCATCAGTGACTGGACAGAAACAAACACTGAAGCTTTCTTT. It codes for CAISDWTETNTEAFF.

The sample holds a few counts of this clonotype. This chain uses TRBV9 with TRBJ2-7, with D perhaps matching TRBD2 (5 bases). V lost 0 bases to trimming and J lost 0 bases, with 10 bases between them. The CDR3 length is 15 residues. The germline V gene has CDR1 SGDLS and CDR2 YYNGEE. The CDR3 loop is CASSVGRGSSYEQYF. The CDR3 DNA reads TGTGCCAGCAGCGTAGGCCGTGGGAGCTCCTACGAGCAGTACTTC.

This clonotype was picked up many times. The gene calls are TRBV5-6 and TRBJ1-5; D is uncertain. The germline gives CDR1 SGHDT, CDR2 YYEEEE. Trimming left V 1 base short and J 0 bases short, with 5 bases between. This CDR3 is 14 amino acids long. As DNA, the CDR3 is TGTGCCAGCAGCTTGTCGTATAGCAATCAGCCCCAGCATTTT. This encodes CASSLSYSNQPQHF.

V and J are TRBV4-3 and TRBJ2-3; 8 bases are a match to TRBD2. The CDR3 sequence is 16 residues long. CDR1 is LGHNA and CDR2 is YSLEER in the germline V gene. The V and J ends lost 4 bases and 5 bases, in that order; junction bases with no gene match: 11. DNA of the CDR3: TGCGCCAGCAGCCGCCGCGGGGGGCCTGGAGGAGATACGCAGTATTTT. Protein sequence: CASSRRGGPGGDTQYF.

V and J are TRBV24-1 and TRBJ2-5; tentatively, D is TRBD1 or TRBD2 (5 bases each). CDR3 size: 13 residues. Trimming pared 1 base from V and 4 bases from J, leaving 6 bases between. The V gene's germline CDR1 is KGHDR and CDR2 SFDVKD. CDR3 DNA: TGTGCCACCAGTGATTTTGGGGGAGAGACCCAGTACTTC. It codes for CATSDFGGETQYF.

Here the CDR3 DNA reads TGTGCCAGCTCACCACCGGTGGCCAAAAACATTCAGTACTTC. This translates into CASSPPVAKNIQYF. The chain joins TRBV18 to TRBJ2-4; D ambiguous. Trimming cost V 0 bases and J 1 base, with 4 bases left between them. CDR3 length: 14 residues. The V gene's germline CDR1 is KGHSH and CDR2 LQKENI.

This chain connects TRBV6-1 to TRBJ2-2; D possibly corresponds to TRBD2 (7 bases). This CDR3 is 15 amino acids long. Looked up from germline, CDR1 is MNHNS and CDR2 is SASEGT. Deletions cut 5 bases from V and 4 bases from J, with 14 bases between. CDR3 bases: TGTGCCAGCAGTCCCCGGGGGGCGGGCACCGGGGAGCTGTTTTTT. Protein product: CASSPRGAGTGELFF.

The chain has TRBV7-2 and TRBJ1-5, with TRBD1 as a possible D gene (5 bases). This CDR3 is 16 amino acids long. Trimming took 1 base from V and 2 from J, leaving 12 bases between them. Germline CDR1 reads SGHTA; CDR2 reads FQGNSA. This CDR3 reads CASSLERGSGNQPQHF. The DNA of the CDR3 is TGTGCCAGCAGCTTAGAGAGGGGTTCCGGCAATCAGCCCCAGCATTTT.

The rearrangement uses TRBV30 and TRBJ2-1, with D tentatively TRBD2 (5 bases). This CDR3 comprises 14 residues. V was clipped by 0 bases and J by 8 bases, with 14 bases between them. The germline V gene has CDR1 GTSNPN and CDR2 SVGIG (reference sequence). CDR3 residues: CAWSVLGLADEQFF. As DNA, the CDR3 is TGTGCCTGGAGTGTGCTTGGGCTAGCCGATGAGCAGTTCTTC.

This chain links TRBV10-3 with TRBJ2-7, with 16 bases that match TRBD2. In germline, CDR1 is ENHRY, CDR2 SYGVKD. With 10 bases clipped from V and 4 bases from J, the junction kept 7 bases outside the gene matches. The CDR3 sequence is 15 residues long. CDR3 sequence reads: CASTGTSGGVYEQYF. CDR3 coding DNA: TGTGCCAGCACCGGGACTAGCGGGGGGGTATACGAGCAGTACTTC.

This clonotype was seen once. The chain joins TRBV5-1 to TRBJ2-1; D perhaps matches TRBD1 (6 bases). The germline V gene has CDR1 SGHRS and CDR2 YFSETQ. Trimming took 0 bases from V and 3 from J, leaving 10 bases between them. The CDR3 covers 15 residues. The CDR3 reads CASSLGNRDYNEQFF. CDR3 sequence (DNA): TGCGCCAGCAGCTTGGGTAACAGGGACTACAATGAGCAGTTCTTC.

This clonotype has more than one count but fewer than ten. V usage is TRBV6-2 or TRBV6-3 and J usage is TRBJ2-7, with 7 bases matching TRBD1. Germline trimming cut 4 bases from V and 3 bases from J; bases unmatched to any gene: 6. The germline CDR1 and CDR2 sequences are MNHEY and SVGEGT. The CDR3 spans 14 residues. As DNA, the CDR3 is TGTGCCAGCAGTTCCATGGGACAGAACTACGAGCAGTACTTC. This sequence encodes CASSSMGQNYEQYF.

V usage is TRBV5-1 and J usage is TRBJ2-7; weak D call: TRBD2 (6 bases). CDR1 and CDR2 from the germline V gene are SGHRS and YFSETQ. The CDR3 spans 13 residues. V lost 0 bases and J lost 6, with 10 bases in between. The CDR3 here is CASSLVWGGEQYF. The DNA for the CDR3 is TGCGCCAGCAGCTTGGTTTGGGGAGGCGAGCAGTACTTC.

This clonotype was picked up a small number of times. This chain uses TRBV20-1 with TRBJ1-5; the D gene is possibly TRBD1 (5 bases). Trimming pared 0 bases from V and 9 bases from J, leaving 15 bases between. This CDR3 is built from 14 residues. The V gene's germline CDR1 is DFQATT and CDR2 SNEGSKA (reference sequence). DNA for the CDR3: TGCAGTGCTAGAGATGGGGGGGGATTAAGGCCCCAGCATTTT. It codes for CSARDGGGLRPQHF.